The T cell receptor beta chain under discussion was sequenced for a study of blood T cell repertoires in COVID-19. Deletions cut 0 bases from V and 0 bases from J, with 10 bases between. Per germline, CDR1 SGHKS and CDR2 YYEKEE (reference sequence). This CDR3 contains 15 residues. Sequenced by immunoSEQ multiplex PCR; TCRdb stores in-frame clones only, minus some. Of some 150,000 clones listed, 65% to 85% are singletons. The sample was peripheral blood. The rearrangement uses TRBV5-5 and TRBJ2-7; D is possibly TRBD1 (6 bases). This sequence was found in a man aged 55 to 70 with active or convalescent COVID-19. CDR3 in DNA: TGTGCCAGCAGCTTGGTGGGACATAGCTCCTACGAGCAGTACTTC. Protein sequence: CASSLVGHSSYEQYF.